The sample holds many counts of the clone carrying this T cell receptor beta chain. Antigen unknown. The data belong to a study of regulatory T cells in long-lasting Graves disease. General study points: Persistent Graves' patients had lower TCR diversity than newly diagnosed ones.

Both iRepertoire HTBI primers and Arm-PCR of CDR3 regions were used to build the TCR beta libraries. In the study's own analysis: Across the samples, identification revealed 50 to 80 TRBV and roughly 13 TRBJ segments. TCRdb independently ran MiXCR on the multiplex PCR reads; one entry per CDR3 protein. The authors' filters were not applied to this entry. The sample lists roughly 380,000 distinct CDR3 sequences; roughly 17% were seen once. Time point here: newly diagnosed GD, antithyroid drugs for less than 3 months. Extracted PBMC RNA gave rise to the TCR library. The CDR3 sequence is 11 residues long. Trimming cost V 4 bases and J 6 bases, with 7 bases left between them. Germline V lookup: CDR1 MNHEY, CDR2 SVGAGI. Separately, the same data were catalogued under a study of T cells in Graves' hyperthyroidism and ophthalmopathy. That publication notes: First-round RT-PCR targeting the TCR CDR3 was performed with the HTBI primer set.

The sequence was collected from a man aged 40-50 years with Graves disease. This sample comprised peripheral blood mononuclear cells (PBMCs), obtained at new diagnosis, from a patient treated with antithyroid drugs. The rearrangement links TRBV6-5 to TRBJ2-7, with D perhaps matching TRBD1 or TRBD2 (5 bases each). CDR3 in amino acids: CASSSGAEQYF. CDR3 DNA sequence: TGTGCCAGCAGTTCCGGGGCCGAGCAGTACTTC.